The T cell receptor beta chain described here comes from a study of early stage breast cancer tumors. Produced via immunoSEQ multiplex PCR; TCRdb's table is partial and in-frame only. This table holds approximately 30,000 clones, 80% found once. The V gene's germline CDR1 is SGDLS and CDR2 YYNGEE. V shed 4 bases and J shed 4 bases, with 16 bases lying between them. CDR3 length: 15 residues. Specimen: blood. This rearrangement joins TRBV9 to TRBJ2-3; D perhaps matches TRBD1 (5 bases). The sequence derives from a person between 60 and 70 years old with breast cancer. This CDR3 is CASSKPGPRADTQYF. For the CDR3, the DNA is TGTGCCAGCAGCAAACCAGGGCCCAGGGCAGATACGCAGTATTTT.